A single sample is the source of the 18 T cell receptor beta chains below, sequenced in a study of blood T cell repertoires in COVID-19 (dated by TCRdb to about 2020). Library construction relied on the immunoSEQ multiplex PCR assay. TCRdb limited this immuneACCESS table to in-frame rearrangements with V and J called. A share of clones is missing; checked studies link under half to unresolved V genes, and the rest is unexplained. The sample records 300,000 to 350,000 clones, approximately 88% of which are singletons. The ten largest clones take up approximately 1.6% of the sample. Source material: peripheral blood. These receptor sequences come from a woman aged 25 to 45 with COVID-19, enrolled during active disease.

The V gene is TRBV30, the J gene TRBJ2-2; D unclear. V was clipped by 7 bases and J by 0 bases, with 9 bases between them. The CDR3 loop spans 13 amino acids. Looked up from germline, CDR1 is GTSNPN and CDR2 is SVGIG (reference sequence). The CDR3 sequence is CALQLTNTGELFF. Here the CDR3 DNA reads TGTGCCTTACAGCTCACGAACACCGGGGAGCTGTTTTTT. The full variable domain, completed using reference TRBV30 and TRBJ2-2, is SQTIHQWPATLVQPVGSPLSLECTVEGTSNPNLYWYRQAAGRGLQLLFYSVGIGQISSEVPQNLSASRPQDRQFILSSKKLLLSDSGFYLCALQLTNTGELFFGEGSRLTVL.

This rearrangement joins TRBV11-3 to TRBJ2-7, with 8 bases matching TRBD1. Germline loops: CDR1 SGHNT, CDR2 YENEEA. The CDR3 contains 15 residues. The V gene end was trimmed by 4 bases and the J gene end by 6 bases; junction bases not matched to a gene: 11. CDR3 amino acids: CASSSSGGRGSEQYF. In DNA form, the CDR3 reads TGTGCCAGCAGCTCATCAGGGGGCCGCGGGTCCGAGCAGTACTTC.

The chain employs TRBV2 and TRBJ2-7; D may be TRBD1 (6 bases). This CDR3 has 14 residues. The V end lost 3 bases, the J end lost 3 bases, and 12 bases lay between the germline ends. Germline CDR1 is SNHLY and CDR2 is FYNNEI. CDR3 sequence: CASSEGRGNYEQYF. The CDR3 DNA reads as TGTGCCAGCAGTGAGGGCAGGGGAAACTACGAGCAGTACTTC.

This sequence joins TRBV3-1 (or the pseudogene TRBV3-2) and TRBJ2-1; TRBD2 might be the D (6 bases). The CDR3 has 14 residues. The germline V gene encodes CDR1 LGHDT and CDR2 YNNKEL (reference sequence). V lost 4 bases to trimming and J lost 9 bases, with 16 bases between them. The CDR3 protein is CASSLIRFGGEQFF. DNA for the CDR3: TGTGCCAGCAGCCTGATACGGTTCGGGGGTGAGCAGTTCTTC.

The J gene is TRBJ1-3, the V gene TRBV7-9; D perhaps matches TRBD1 (6 bases). This CDR3 is built from 14 residues. From germline, CDR1 is SEHNR and CDR2 FQNEAQ (reference sequence). The V and J ends lost 7 bases and 2 bases respectively, with 12 bases between them. The CDR3 region is CASTMSGAGNTIYF. DNA for the CDR3: TGTGCCAGCACCATGTCAGGGGCTGGAAACACCATATATTTT.

This clone turned up a few times. The genes are TRBV19 and TRBJ1-1, with D maybe TRBD1 (5 bases). Germline-derived CDR1 and CDR2 are LNHDA and SQIVND (reference sequence). This CDR3 region has 12 residues. The V and J ends lost 8 bases and 3 bases respectively, with 10 bases between them. The CDR3 loop reads CASFRGYTEAFF. For the CDR3, the DNA is TGTGCCAGTTTCCGGGGGTACACTGAAGCTTTCTTT.

This clone has only one observation. The same CDR3 can be traced to other DNA sequences in this sample. J is TRBJ1-6 and V is TRBV5-1, with D possibly being TRBD1 (5 bases). This CDR3 spans 16 amino acids. Per germline, CDR1 SGHRS and CDR2 YFSETQ. V gave up 0 bases and J gave up 0 bases, with 7 bases separating them. For the CDR3, the DNA is TGCGCCAGCAGCTTGGCCGGGGGCTCCTATAATTCACCCCTCCACTTT. Protein product: CASSLAGGSYNSPLHF.

In its sample, this clone was seen once. The V gene is TRBV4-3, the J gene TRBJ2-3; D might be TRBD2 (5 bases). This CDR3 has 19 amino acids. The germline V gene has CDR1 LGHNA and CDR2 YSLEER. With 0 bases removed from V and 2 bases from J, the gap between germline ends came to 21 bases. The CDR3 nucleotides are TGCGCCAGCAGCCAAGATCTCAGTTTCGGTCGGACTTACACAGATACGCAGTATTTT. Amino acids: CASSQDLSFGRTYTDTQYF.

The chain couples TRBV5-6 to TRBJ2-4; possibly TRBD1 for D (6 bases). The CDR3 length is 15 residues. V shed 3 bases and J shed 3 bases, with 13 bases lying between them. Germline-derived CDR1 and CDR2 are SGHDT and YYEEEE. The CDR3 DNA reads as TGTGCCAGCAGCTACACAGGGTCGGGCAAAAACATTCAGTACTTC. Amino acids: CASSYTGSGKNIQYF. The variable domain in full, with the rest retrieved from reference TRBV5-6 and TRBJ2-4, is DAGVTQSPTHLIKTRGQQVTLRCSPKSGHDTVSWYQQALGQGPQFIFQYYEEEERQRGNFPDRFSGHQFPNYSSELNVNALLLGDSALYLCASSYTGSGKNIQYFGAGTRLSVL.

V usage is TRBV10-2 and J usage is TRBJ1-6; 9 nucleotides line up with TRBD1. The junction had 4 bases not matched to a gene; V was cut back by 5 bases and J by 8 bases. Germline values: CDR1 WSHSY, CDR2 SAAADI. The CDR3 runs 14 residues. The CDR3 region is CASSNRGQDSPLHF. CDR3 sequence (DNA): TGCGCCAGCAGTAACAGGGGGCAGGATTCACCCCTCCACTTT.

The chain uses TRBV28 and TRBJ1-5; the D gene is possibly TRBD1 (6 bases). The length of the CDR3 is 14 residues. CDR1 is MDHEN, CDR2 SYDVKM, per germline. The germline V and J ends were trimmed by 8 bases and 7 bases, with 18 bases remaining between them. The CDR3 DNA reads as TGTGCCAGCCGGGGGCAGGGAGGGCACCAGCCCCAGCATTTT. Protein sequence: CASRGQGGHQPQHF.

The CDR3 nucleotides read TGTGCCAGCAGAAGCCGCGGGGGAGCTTTCTACAATGAGCAGTTCTTC. Protein sequence: CASRSRGGAFYNEQFF. The J gene is TRBJ2-1, the V gene TRBV6-6, with 7 bases lining up with TRBD2. The V and J ends lost 6 bases and 3 bases, in that order; junction bases with no gene match: 11. The CDR3 has 16 residues. The germline V gene has CDR1 MNHNY and CDR2 SVGAGI (reference sequence).

The J gene is TRBJ2-2, the V gene TRBV24-1, with 8 bases fitting TRBD1. V was pared by 7 bases and J by 2 bases, with 2 bases of the junction left unmatched. The CDR3 is made up of 14 amino acids. Germline V CDR1 and CDR2: KGHDR, SFDVKD. Written as DNA, the CDR3 is TGTGCCACCAGGGGGACAGGAAACACCGGGGAGCTGTTTTTT. Translation: CATRGTGNTGELFF.

About this clone: Relative to the germline gene, one junction end is altered; a read error may explain this. J is TRBJ1-3 and V is TRBV6-5; 8 bases map to TRBD1. The CDR3 loop spans 12 amino acids. CDR1 is MNHEY, CDR2 SVGAGI, per germline. CDR3 in DNA: TGTGCCAGCACCGGACAGGGCGGCTCGAGGAATTTT. It codes for CASTGQGGSRNF.

This chain connects TRBV14 to TRBJ1-2; D uncertain. The CDR3 is 13 residues long. The germline V and J ends were trimmed by 3 bases and 7 bases, with 12 bases remaining between them. Germline CDR1 is SGHDN and CDR2 is FVKESK. The CDR3 DNA reads as TGTGCCAGCAGCCAGACACAGACTAGTGGCTACACCTTC. Its translation is CASSQTQTSGYTF.

J is TRBJ1-5 and V is TRBV6-2 or TRBV6-3, with a tentative D call TRBD1 (5 bases). CDR1 is MNHEY and CDR2 is SVGEGT in the germline V gene. The CDR3 contains 16 residues. V was clipped by 6 bases and J by 5 bases, with 20 bases between them. The CDR3 loop is CASSPRYGGVHQPQHF. The CDR3 bases are TGTGCCAGCAGCCCCCGTTACGGGGGGGTACATCAGCCCCAGCATTTT.

The rearrangement uses TRBV6-6 and TRBJ2-7, with TRBD1 matching over 7 bases. Unmatched junction bases numbered 8, after V lost 6 bases and J lost 3 bases. Looked up from germline, CDR1 is MNHNY and CDR2 is SVGAGI (reference sequence). This CDR3 contains 14 residues. The DNA for the CDR3 is TGTGCCAGCAGCCGGACAGGTTCTAACTACGAGCAGTACTTC. Translation: CASSRTGSNYEQYF.

The chain joins TRBV6-5 to TRBJ1-4; D not certain. Trimming cost V 4 bases and J 8 bases, with 11 bases left between them. The germline gives CDR1 MNHEY, CDR2 SVGAGI. CDR3 length: 13 residues. The CDR3 protein is CASSSGGDEKLFF. CDR3 DNA: TGTGCCAGCAGTTCGGGAGGAGACGAAAAACTGTTTTTT.